This T cell receptor beta chain derives from a study of cytomegalovirus exposure and HLA in healthy donors. Concerning this clone: Its specificity is unknown.

Germline CDR1 reads SGHRS; CDR2 reads YFSETQ. CDR3 size: 15 residues. Germline trimming cut 5 bases from V and 5 bases from J; bases unmatched to any gene: 5. Primers for the PCR totalled 60 Vbeta and 13 Jbeta. TCRdb's copy holds only in-frame clones and misses some; the assay was immunoSEQ multiplex PCR. The sample lists under 150,000 clones; about 80% were seen once. Study observations and caveats: With further analysis later on, most CMV-associated TCR beta chains appeared HLA-restricted.

The sample taken for sequencing was PBMCs. The clonotype originates from a man aged 18 to 30 in good health and CMV-seronegative. The chain links TRBV5-1 to TRBJ2-3; 13 nucleotides align to TRBD2. This chain's CDR3 is CASRALAGGRDTQYF. CDR3 bases: TGCGCCAGCAGGGCACTAGCGGGAGGGAGAGATACGCAGTATTTT. Full variable domain (rest looked up from reference TRBV5-1 and TRBJ2-3): KAGVTQTPRYLIKTRGQQVTLSCSPISGHRSVSWYQQTPGQGLQFLFEYFSETQRNKGNFPGRFSGRQFSNSRSEMNVSTLELGDSALYLCASRALAGGRDTQYFGPGTRLTVL.